The 10 T cell receptor beta chains below all came from one sample that was sequenced in a study of vaccination effects on CD4 cells after COVID-19. TCRdb's table, derived via immunoSEQ multiplex PCR, lists solely in-frame clones and lacks some. The sample holds approximately 58,000 clones; approximately 80% are singletons and the top ten take approximately 3%. These TCRs are of unknown antigen specificity. Culture proceeded for 10 days, and CD4+ T cells were then isolated. Sample: CD4+ T cells from PBMCs cultured without peptide, taken before COVID-19 vaccination. The origin of the receptors is a human donor who received a COVID-19 vaccine.

This chain joins TRBV19 and TRBJ2-2; tentatively, D is TRBD2 (5 bases). Germline assignment: CDR1 LNHDA and CDR2 SQIVND (reference sequence). Trimming took 3 bases from V and 4 from J, leaving 18 bases between them. The CDR3 covers 17 residues. CDR3 region: CASSMGSRVRSTGELFF. Written as DNA, the CDR3 is TGTGCCAGTAGTATGGGGAGTCGGGTACGGTCCACCGGGGAGCTGTTTTTT.

The chain links TRBV13 to TRBJ2-3; D is ambiguous. Trimming took 4 bases from V and 2 from J, leaving 10 bases between them. CDR1 is PRHDT and CDR2 is FYEKMQ in the germline V gene (reference sequence). The CDR3 runs to 14 residues. The CDR3 DNA follows: TGTGCCAGCAGCTCGTCGCGAACCACAGATACGCAGTATTTT. Residues: CASSSSRTTDTQYF.

V is TRBV19 and J is TRBJ2-5, with a tentative D call TRBD2 (6 bases). Deletions cut 4 bases from V and 2 bases from J, with 8 bases between. Germline lookup yields CDR1 LNHDA and CDR2 SQIVND (reference sequence). The CDR3 covers 13 residues. CDR3 coding DNA: TGTGCCAGTAGTACGACTAGGCAAGAGACCCAGTACTTC. Translation: CASSTTRQETQYF.

V is TRBV27 and J is TRBJ1-2, with TRBD1 as a possible D gene (6 bases). CDR1 is MNHEY and CDR2 is SMNVEV in the germline V gene (reference sequence). The V and J ends lost 6 bases and 6 bases respectively, with 17 bases between them. The CDR3 length is 14 residues. CDR3 nucleotide sequence: TGTGCCAGCAGAGTGAGTGGCAGGGGTGATGGCTACACCTTC. It specifies CASRVSGRGDGYTF.

The rearrangement links TRBV7-2 to TRBJ2-3; tentatively, D is TRBD2 (7 bases). This CDR3 is built from 16 residues. Looked up from germline, CDR1 is SGHTA and CDR2 is FQGNSA. V lost 1 base and J 6 bases, leaving 17 bases between the germline ends. In DNA form, the CDR3 reads TGTGCCAGCAGCTTAGAGGTTGGGGGGGGCCGGGATACGCAGTATTTT. It translates to CASSLEVGGGRDTQYF. Looking up the rest from reference TRBV7-2 and TRBJ2-3 gives the full variable domain: GAGVSQSPSNKVTEKGKDVELRCDPISGHTALYWYRQSLGQGLEFLIYFQGNSAPDKSGLPSDRFSAERTGGSVSTLTIQRTQQEDSAVYLCASSLEVGGGRDTQYFGPGTRLTVL.

This chain links TRBV9 with TRBJ1-2; no clear D gene. The CDR3 totals 14 residues. V shed 0 bases and J shed 4 bases, with 10 bases lying between them. CDR1 is SGDLS and CDR2 is YYNGEE in the germline V gene. The CDR3 DNA follows: TGTGCCAGCAGCGTAGCGGGCAGTTCCTATGGCTACACCTTC. Its protein is CASSVAGSSYGYTF.

The chain couples TRBV18 to TRBJ1-5; TRBD1 matches 10 bases. CDR1 and CDR2 from the germline V gene are KGHSH and LQKENI. V lost 6 bases and J lost 1; bases outside the gene matches: 3. There are 15 residues in the CDR3. Written as DNA, the CDR3 is TGTGCCAGCTCTCCGGGACAGGGGAGCAATCAGCCCCAGCATTTT. As protein: CASSPGQGSNQPQHF.

The chain has TRBV5-1 and TRBJ2-3; 10 bases are shared with TRBD2. Germline V CDR1 and CDR2: SGHRS, YFSETQ. The CDR3 has 17 amino acids. The trim removed 3 bases at V and 2 bases at J, leaving 9 bases unmatched. This CDR3 is CASSSGAGGYSTDTQYF. In nucleotides, the CDR3 is TGCGCCAGCAGCTCGGGAGCGGGGGGGTACTCCACAGATACGCAGTATTTT.

The V gene is TRBV5-1, the J gene TRBJ2-5; D gene ambiguous. The CDR3 has 13 residues. The germline V gene has CDR1 SGHRS and CDR2 YFSETQ. Trimming left V 0 bases short and J 2 bases short, with 5 bases between. In DNA form, the CDR3 reads TGCGCCAGCAGCTTGGGAAGTCAAGAGACCCAGTACTTC. This sequence encodes CASSLGSQETQYF. Filled out from reference TRBV5-1 and TRBJ2-5, the complete variable domain reads KAGVTQTPRYLIKTRGQQVTLSCSPISGHRSVSWYQQTPGQGLQFLFEYFSETQRNKGNFPGRFSGRQFSNSRSEMNVSTLELGDSALYLCASSLGSQETQYFGPGTRLLVL.

The chain recombines TRBV2 with TRBJ1-5; TRBD1 matches 9 bases. The CDR3 is made up of 15 amino acids. Unmatched junction bases numbered 9, after V lost 7 bases and J lost 5 bases. Germline V lookup: CDR1 SNHLY, CDR2 FYNNEI. The CDR3 is CASKGTGRWDQPQHF. CDR3 DNA: TGTGCCAGCAAAGGGACAGGGCGGTGGGATCAGCCCCAGCATTTT. Looking up the rest from reference TRBV2 and TRBJ1-5 gives the full variable domain: EPEVTQTPSHQVTQMGQEVILRCVPISNHLYFYWYRQILGQKVEFLVSFYNNEISEKSEIFDDQFSVERPDGSNFTLKIRSTKLEDSAMYFCASKGTGRWDQPQHFGDGTRLSIL.